Each of the 8 T cell receptor beta chains below was sequenced from the same sample in a study of T cells in Graves' hyperthyroidism and ophthalmopathy. TCR beta CDR3 region amplification was performed from RNA transcripts. First-round RT-PCR of the TCR CDR3 relied on the HTBI primer set. From the multiplex PCR reads, TCRdb called clonotypes with MiXCR, one entry per CDR3 protein. The sample records 250,000 to 300,000 distinct CDR3 sequences, roughly 15% being singletons. Sequencing used blood. The receptor set was obtained from a woman aged 40 to 50 with Graves' hyperthyroidism that later progressed to Graves' ophthalmopathy.

V is TRBV28 and J is TRBJ2-2; perhaps D is TRBD1 or TRBD2 (5 bases each). CDR1 and CDR2 from the germline V gene are MDHEN and SYDVKM. This CDR3 contains 15 residues. Trimming removed 10 bases at V and 1 base at J, with 16 bases between. The DNA of the CDR3 is TGTGCCACCTCACTTGGGGGTGAGAACACCGGGGAGCTGTTTTTT. Protein: CATSLGGENTGELFF.

This clonotype appeared many times. V usage is TRBV7-9 and J usage is TRBJ2-2; D is possibly TRBD2 (5 bases). Germline values: CDR1 SEHNR, CDR2 FQNEAQ (reference sequence). The CDR3 loop spans 20 amino acids. Trimming took off 5 bases at V and 5 bases at J, with 30 bases between the two ends. The CDR3, as DNA: TGTGCCAGCAGCCCCTTACCCCGCTTGGACCCCGGACGGAGGACCGGGGAGCTGTTTTTT. It translates to CASSPLPRLDPGRRTGELFF. Combining the CDR3 with reference TRBV7-9 and TRBJ2-2 gives the whole variable domain DTGVSQNPRHKITKRGQNVTFRCDPISEHNRLYWYRQTLGQGPEFLTYFQNEAQLEKSRLLSDRFSAERPKGSFSTLEIQRTEQGDSAMYLCASSPLPRLDPGRRTGELFFGEGSRLTVL.

In the case of this clonotype: Just one base apart from a much larger clone, this may be a read error. The chain uses TRBV25-1 and TRBJ2-2, with TRBD1 matching 10 bases. This CDR3 spans 17 amino acids. Trimming took 5 bases from V and 4 from J; bases not matched to a gene: 10. Germline V gene data show CDR1 as MGHDK and CDR2 as SYGVNS. CDR3 DNA sequence: TGTGCCAGCAGTCAATGGGATGGGGACAGGGGCACCGGGGAGCTGTTTTTT. Its protein is CASSQWDGDRGTGELFF.

This clonotype has at least ten counts. The rearrangement uses TRBV28 and TRBJ1-1; D is possibly TRBD1 (5 bases). Per the germline V gene, CDR1 is MDHEN and CDR2 is SYDVKM. The CDR3 length is 14 residues. V lost 7 bases, J lost 7 bases, and 19 bases lay in between. CDR3 in amino acids: CASISDSWYLEAFF. CDR3 in DNA: TGTGCCAGCATTAGCGACAGTTGGTATCTTGAAGCTTTCTTT.

This clonotype was seen repeatedly, ten times or more. V gene TRBV10-2 combines with J gene TRBJ1-1; possible D gene TRBD1, 5 bases. V lost 9 bases and J 0 bases, leaving 11 bases between the germline ends. Germline CDR1 WSHSY, CDR2 SAAADI. The CDR3 has 13 residues. The CDR3 DNA reads as TGCGCCAGAAGCCGGGGCTTGAACACTGAAGCTTTCTTT. It encodes CARSRGLNTEAFF.

This clonotype was seen at least ten times. The chain carries TRBV6-5 and TRBJ2-5, with D unclear. CDR3 length equals 14 residues. Germline CDR1 is MNHEY and CDR2 is SVGAGI. Trimming stripped 0 bases from V and 4 bases from J, with 9 bases between. The CDR3 sequence is CASSYSRHGETQYF. Here the CDR3 DNA reads TGTGCCAGCAGTTACTCTCGGCACGGAGAGACCCAGTACTTC.

This chain connects TRBV27 to TRBJ2-1, with a tentative D call TRBD1 (5 bases). CDR3 length: 15 residues. CDR1 and CDR2 from the germline V gene are MNHEY and SMNVEV (reference sequence). The V end lost 4 bases, the J end lost 7 bases, and 17 bases lay between the germline ends. CDR3 loop: CASSSQPFGANEQFF. The CDR3 DNA sequence: TGTGCCAGCAGTTCCCAACCCTTTGGGGCTAATGAGCAGTTCTTC.

V and J are TRBV19 and TRBJ2-2, with D tentatively TRBD2 (6 bases). Germline loops: CDR1 LNHDA, CDR2 SQIVND (reference sequence). The V gene lost 8 bases and the J gene lost 2 bases, with 12 bases spanning the gap. This CDR3 has 14 residues. The CDR3 sequence is CASAPDYNTGELFF. For the CDR3, the DNA is TGTGCCAGTGCCCCGGACTACAACACCGGGGAGCTGTTTTTT.